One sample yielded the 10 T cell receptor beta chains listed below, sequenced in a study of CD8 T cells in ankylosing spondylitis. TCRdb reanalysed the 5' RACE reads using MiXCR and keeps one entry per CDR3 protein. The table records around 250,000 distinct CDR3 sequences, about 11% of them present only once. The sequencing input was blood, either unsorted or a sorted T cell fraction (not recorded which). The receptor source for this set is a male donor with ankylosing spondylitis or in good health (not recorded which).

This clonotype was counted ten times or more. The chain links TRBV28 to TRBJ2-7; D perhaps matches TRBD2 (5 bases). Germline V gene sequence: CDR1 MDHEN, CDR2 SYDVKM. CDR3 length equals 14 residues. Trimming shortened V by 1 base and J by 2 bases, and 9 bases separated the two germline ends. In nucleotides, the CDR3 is TGTGCCAGCAGTTTATTGGAGGTTACCTACGAGCAGTACTTC. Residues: CASSLLEVTYEQYF.

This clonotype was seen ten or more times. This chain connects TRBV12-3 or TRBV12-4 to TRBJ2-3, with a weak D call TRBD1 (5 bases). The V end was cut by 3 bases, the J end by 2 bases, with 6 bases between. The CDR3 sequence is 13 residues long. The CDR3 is CASSFGATDTQYF. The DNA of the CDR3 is TGTGCCAGCAGTTTTGGGGCCACAGATACGCAGTATTTT.

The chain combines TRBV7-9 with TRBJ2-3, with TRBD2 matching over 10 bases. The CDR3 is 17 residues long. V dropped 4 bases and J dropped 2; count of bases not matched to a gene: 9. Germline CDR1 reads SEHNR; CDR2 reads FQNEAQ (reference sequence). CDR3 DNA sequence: TGTGCCAGCAGCTCTTCTAGCGGGAGTTCGGCCACAGATACGCAGTATTTT. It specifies CASSSSSGSSATDTQYF.

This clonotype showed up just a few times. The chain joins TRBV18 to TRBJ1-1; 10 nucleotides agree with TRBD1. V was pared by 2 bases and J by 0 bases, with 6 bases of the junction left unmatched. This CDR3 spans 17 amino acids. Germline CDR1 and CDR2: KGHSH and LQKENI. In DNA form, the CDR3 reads TGTGCCAGCTCACCAGACAGGGGGCGGAAGATGAACACTGAAGCTTTCTTT. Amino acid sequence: CASSPDRGRKMNTEAFF.

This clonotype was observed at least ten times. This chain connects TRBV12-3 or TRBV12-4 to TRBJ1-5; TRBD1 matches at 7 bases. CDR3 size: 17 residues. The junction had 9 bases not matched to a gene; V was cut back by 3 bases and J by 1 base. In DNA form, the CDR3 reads TGTGCCAGCAGTTTCCAGGGGGGAAGGGGAAGCAATCAGCCCCAGCATTTT. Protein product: CASSFQGGRGSNQPQHF.

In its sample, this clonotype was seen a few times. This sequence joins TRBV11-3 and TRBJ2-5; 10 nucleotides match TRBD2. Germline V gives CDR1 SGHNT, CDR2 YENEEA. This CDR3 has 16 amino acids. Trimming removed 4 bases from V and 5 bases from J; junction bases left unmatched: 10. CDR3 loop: CASSSGTSAPGETQYF. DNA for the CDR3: TGTGCCAGCAGCTCCGGGACTAGCGCCCCCGGGGAGACCCAGTACTTC.

CDR3 sequence: CASSLLVGTEAFF. As DNA, the CDR3 is TGCGCCAGCAGCTTGCTGGTTGGTACTGAAGCTTTCTTT. The V gene is TRBV5-1, the J gene TRBJ1-1, with D unclear. Per germline, CDR1 SGHRS and CDR2 YFSETQ. This CDR3 contains 13 residues. V was pared by 1 base and J by 5 bases, with 9 bases between.

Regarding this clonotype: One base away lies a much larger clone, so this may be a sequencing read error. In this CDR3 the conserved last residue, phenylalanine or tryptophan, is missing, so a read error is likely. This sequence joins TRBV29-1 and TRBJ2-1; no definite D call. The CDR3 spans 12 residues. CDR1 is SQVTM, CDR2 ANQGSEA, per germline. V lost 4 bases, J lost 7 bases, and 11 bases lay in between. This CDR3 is CSVGVSQNEQFL. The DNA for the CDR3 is TGCAGCGTTGGGGTTAGCCAGAATGAGCAGTTCTTA.

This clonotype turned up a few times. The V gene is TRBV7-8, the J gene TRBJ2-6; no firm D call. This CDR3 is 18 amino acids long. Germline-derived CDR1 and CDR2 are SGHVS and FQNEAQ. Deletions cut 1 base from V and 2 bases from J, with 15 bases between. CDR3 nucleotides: TGTGCCAGCAGCTTAGAGGGTGGGGTTGTAACTGGGGCCAACGTCCTGACTTTC. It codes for CASSLEGGVVTGANVLTF.

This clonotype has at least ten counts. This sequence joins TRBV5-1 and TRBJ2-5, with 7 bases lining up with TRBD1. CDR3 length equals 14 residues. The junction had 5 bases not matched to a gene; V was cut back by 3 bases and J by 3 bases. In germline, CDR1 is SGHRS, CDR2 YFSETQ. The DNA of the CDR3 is TGCGCCAGCAGCTCAGGACAGGCCGAAGAGACCCAGTACTTC. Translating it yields CASSSGQAEETQYF.